This T cell receptor beta chain was documented in a study of beta chain features in type 1 diabetes. About this clone itself: What it recognizes is unknown.

Staining for CD45RO/CCR7/CD25/CD127/CD95/CD27 allowed sorting of CD4+ naive, central memory, regulatory and stem cell-like memory cells. Study results and limitations: Shorter TCRB CDR3s, moderately but significantly so, were found in Type 1 diabetes patients in all four CD4+ subsets.

Reverse transcribing all isolated RNA meant expressed TCRB transcripts were sequenced. TCRdb's table, derived via immunoSEQ multiplex PCR, lists solely in-frame clones and lacks some. This sample has fewer than 450,000 clones, with roughly 13% found just once. J lost 10 bases, V lost 8 bases, and 9 bases had no gene match. Germline assignment: CDR1 PRHDT and CDR2 FYEKMQ (reference sequence). This CDR3 has 13 amino acids. The sequence came from a woman between 18 and 29 years old with type 1 diabetes. Sequencing used naive CD4+ T cells from blood. J is TRBJ2-1 and V is TRBV13, with TRBD2 matching 9 bases. CDR3: CASGLAGLIEQFF. Here the CDR3 DNA reads TGTGCCAGCGGCCTAGCGGGACTAATAGAGCAGTTCTTC.